Each of the 12 T cell receptor beta chains below was sequenced from the same sample in a study of shared clonotypes between healthy human individuals. The table came from immunoSEQ multiplex PCR; TCRdb's copy has only in-frame clones and leaves some out. The data show some 490,000 clones, roughly 80% seen once. The sequenced sample was PBMCs. These receptors originate from a woman between 35 and 50 years old in good health. Some clones in this sample may be carry-over from other donors' samples.

The chain combines TRBV28 with TRBJ2-7; 7 nucleotides line up with TRBD1. Per germline, CDR1 MDHEN and CDR2 SYDVKM. With 8 bases clipped from V and 0 bases from J, the junction kept 7 bases outside the gene matches. The CDR3 is 14 residues long. The CDR3 sequence: CASWDSQNSYEQYF. The CDR3 DNA reads TGTGCCAGCTGGGACAGCCAAAACTCCTACGAGCAGTACTTC.

J is TRBJ2-1 and V is TRBV7-9, with D hard to call. The V and J ends lost 2 bases and 9 bases respectively, with 14 bases between them. This CDR3 spans 14 amino acids. The germline CDR1 and CDR2 sequences are SEHNR and FQNEAQ (reference sequence). CDR3 amino acids: CASSLTGPPPEQFF. In DNA, the CDR3 is TGTGCCAGCAGCTTAACGGGCCCGCCCCCTGAGCAGTTCTTC. The full variable domain, in which reference TRBV7-9 and TRBJ2-1 provide the parts outside the CDR3, is DTGVSQNPRHKITKRGQNVTFRCDPISEHNRLYWYRQTLGQGPEFLTYFQNEAQLEKSRLLSDRFSAERPKGSFSTLEIQRTEQGDSAMYLCASSLTGPPPEQFFGPGTRLTVL.

This chain links TRBV27 with TRBJ1-5, with a weak D call TRBD1 (5 bases). The V end was cut by 3 bases, the J end by 9 bases, with 15 bases between. CDR1 is MNHEY and CDR2 is SMNVEV in the germline V gene (reference sequence). CDR3 length equals 14 residues. CDR3 in DNA: TGTGCCAGCAGTTTTTCAGGGCCGGAGGGGCCCCAGCATTTT. Its protein product is CASSFSGPEGPQHF.

With respect to this clone: Other DNA sequences in this specimen translate into the identical CDR3. This chain links TRBV5-1 with TRBJ2-5; no clear D gene. V lost 0 bases and J 4 bases, leaving 4 bases between the germline ends. This CDR3 comprises 12 residues. Germline V gives CDR1 SGHRS, CDR2 YFSETQ. The CDR3 bases are TGCGCCAGCAGCTTGGCAGGAGAGACCCAGTACTTC. It yields the protein CASSLAGETQYF.

This sequence joins TRBV5-1 and TRBJ2-1, with TRBD2 matching 11 bases. The V and J ends lost 2 bases and 1 base, in that order; junction bases with no gene match: 8. Germline CDR1 reads SGHRS; CDR2 reads YFSETQ. CDR3 length equals 18 residues. The CDR3 nucleotides are TGCGCCAGCAGCTTTCCTATAGCGGGAGGGCCGTCCTACAATGAGCAGTTCTTC. As protein: CASSFPIAGGPSYNEQFF.

This clone occurred once. V and J are TRBV5-4 and TRBJ2-1; D is ambiguous. The CDR3 extends over 13 amino acids. From germline, CDR1 is SGHNT and CDR2 YYREEE (reference sequence). The V end was cut by 2 bases, the J end by 4 bases, with 7 bases between. CDR3 sequence (DNA): TGTGCCAGCAGCTTCGTACCATACAATGAGCAGTTCTTC. This translates into CASSFVPYNEQFF.

About this clone: It differs at one base from a far larger clone, so likely a read error. The sample carries other DNA sequences with the same CDR3. The chain couples TRBV7-9 to TRBJ2-7; TRBD2 matches at 13 bases. The germline V gene has CDR1 SEHNR and CDR2 FQNEAQ (reference sequence). With 9 bases clipped from V and 5 bases from J, the junction kept 10 bases outside the gene matches. This CDR3 is 15 amino acids long. CDR3 residues: CASSTRTSGSDEQYF. In nucleotides, the CDR3 is TGTGCCAGTAGCACCCGGACTAGCGGGAGCGACGAGCAGTACTTC.

The gene calls are TRBV11-2 and TRBJ2-7; TRBD2 matches at 9 bases. The CDR3 sequence is 15 residues long. V trimming: 5 bases; J trimming: 7 bases; junction bases outside the gene matches: 12. Per the germline V gene, CDR1 is SGHAT and CDR2 is FQNNGV. This CDR3 reads CASSPSGSGRDEQYF. CDR3 sequence (DNA): TGTGCCAGCAGCCCCAGTGGTAGCGGGAGAGATGAGCAGTACTTC.

On this clone itself: A far larger clone is one nucleotide away, so this likely arose from a read error. The chain employs TRBV15 and TRBJ2-5; D is undetermined. The DNA end is a closer match to TRBJ2-7, so the J assignment may be wrong. The CDR3 contains 14 residues. Germline CDR1 is LNHNV and CDR2 is YYDKDF (reference sequence). The CDR3 coding sequence is TGTGCCACCAGCAGAGGCAGGTCCCTGGACGAGCAGTACTTC. The encoded protein is CATSRGRSLDEQYF.

As for this clone: A far larger clone is off by one base, so a read error is likely. The chain is built from TRBV29-1 and TRBJ2-5; D gene unclear. With the DNA end fitting TRBJ2-7 better, the J assignment may be wrong. Per the germline V gene, CDR1 is SQVTM and CDR2 is ANQGSEA. This CDR3 contains 12 residues. Written as DNA, the CDR3 is TGCAGCGTTGTAGGCAGCTACTACGAGCAGTACTTC. Its protein product is CSVVGSYYEQYF.

The chain is built from TRBV28 and TRBJ2-1; D remains ambiguous. Deletions cut 3 bases from V and 6 bases from J, with 15 bases between. The CDR3 is 15 residues long. Germline loops: CDR1 MDHEN, CDR2 SYDVKM. CDR3 in amino acids: CASSFRHNAPNEQFF. The CDR3 region has the DNA TGTGCCAGCAGTTTTCGCCACAACGCACCCAATGAGCAGTTCTTC.

Comments on this clone: A far larger clone is one nucleotide away, so this likely arose from a read error. This rearrangement joins TRBV29-1 to TRBJ1-2; D remains unclear. Trimming took off 7 bases at V and 3 bases at J, with 9 bases between the two ends. CDR3 length: 11 amino acids. Germline values: CDR1 SQVTM, CDR2 ANQGSEA. CDR3 in amino acids: CSESSHYGYTF. CDR3 nucleotide sequence: TGCAGCGAGTCCTCACACTATGGCTACACCTTC.